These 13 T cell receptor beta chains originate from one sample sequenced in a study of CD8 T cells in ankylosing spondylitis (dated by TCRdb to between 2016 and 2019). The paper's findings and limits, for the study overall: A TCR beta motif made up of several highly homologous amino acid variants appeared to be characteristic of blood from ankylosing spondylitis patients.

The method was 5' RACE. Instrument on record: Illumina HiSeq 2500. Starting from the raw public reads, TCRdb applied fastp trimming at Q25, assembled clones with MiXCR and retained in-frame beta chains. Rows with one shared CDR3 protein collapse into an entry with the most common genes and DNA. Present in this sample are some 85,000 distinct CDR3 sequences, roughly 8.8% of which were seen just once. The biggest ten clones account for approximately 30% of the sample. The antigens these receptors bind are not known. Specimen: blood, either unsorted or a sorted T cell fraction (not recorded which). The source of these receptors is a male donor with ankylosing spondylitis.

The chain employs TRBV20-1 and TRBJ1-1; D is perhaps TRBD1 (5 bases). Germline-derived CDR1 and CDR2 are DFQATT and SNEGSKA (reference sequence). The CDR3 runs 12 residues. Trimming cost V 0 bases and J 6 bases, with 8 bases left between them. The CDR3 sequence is CSARDGGPEAFF. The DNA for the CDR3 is TGCAGTGCTAGAGATGGGGGTCCTGAAGCTTTCTTT.

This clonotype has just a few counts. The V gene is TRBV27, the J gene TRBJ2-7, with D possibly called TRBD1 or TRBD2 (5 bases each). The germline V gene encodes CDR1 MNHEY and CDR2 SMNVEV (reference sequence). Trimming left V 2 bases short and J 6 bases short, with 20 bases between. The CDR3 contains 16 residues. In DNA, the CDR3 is TGTGCCAGCAGTTTAACTCTAACCCAGGGACCCGGCGAGCAGTACTTC. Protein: CASSLTLTQGPGEQYF.

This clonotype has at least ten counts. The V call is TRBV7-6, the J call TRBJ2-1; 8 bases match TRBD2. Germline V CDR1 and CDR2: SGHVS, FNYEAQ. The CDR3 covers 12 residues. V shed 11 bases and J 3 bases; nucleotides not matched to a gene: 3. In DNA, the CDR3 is TGTGCCTCGGGAGGGGTCTACAATGAGCAGTTCTTC. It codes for CASGGVYNEQFF.

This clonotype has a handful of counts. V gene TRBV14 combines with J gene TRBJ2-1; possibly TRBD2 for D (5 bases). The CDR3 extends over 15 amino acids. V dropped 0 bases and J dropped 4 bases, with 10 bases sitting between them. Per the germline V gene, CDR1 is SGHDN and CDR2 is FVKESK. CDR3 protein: CASSQESSWYNEQFF. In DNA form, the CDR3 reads TGTGCCAGCAGCCAAGAGTCTAGCTGGTACAATGAGCAGTTCTTC. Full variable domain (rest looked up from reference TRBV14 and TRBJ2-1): EAGVTQFPSHSVIEKGQTVTLRCDPISGHDNLYWYRRVMGKEIKFLLHFVKESKQDESGMPNNRFLAERTGGTYSTLKVQPAELEDSGVYFCASSQESSWYNEQFFGPGTRLTVL.

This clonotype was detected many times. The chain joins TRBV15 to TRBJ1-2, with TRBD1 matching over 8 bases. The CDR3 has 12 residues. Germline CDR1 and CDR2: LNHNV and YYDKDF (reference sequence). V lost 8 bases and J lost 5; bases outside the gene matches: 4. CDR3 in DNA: TGTGCCACCGGCACAGGGGGTTATGGCTACACCTTC. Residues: CATGTGGYGYTF.

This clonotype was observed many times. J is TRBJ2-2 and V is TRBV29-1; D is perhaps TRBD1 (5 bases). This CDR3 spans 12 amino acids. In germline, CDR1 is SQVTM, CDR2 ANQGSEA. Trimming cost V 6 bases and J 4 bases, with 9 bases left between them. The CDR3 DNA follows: TGCAGCGTGCAGGGTGGCACCGGGGAGCTGTTTTTT. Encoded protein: CSVQGGTGELFF.

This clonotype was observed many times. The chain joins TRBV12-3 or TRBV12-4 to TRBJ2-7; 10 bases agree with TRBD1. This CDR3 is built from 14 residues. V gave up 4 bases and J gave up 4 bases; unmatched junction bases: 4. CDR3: CASSSGTGVYEQYF. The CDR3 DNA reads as TGTGCCAGCAGTTCCGGGACAGGGGTTTACGAGCAGTACTTC.

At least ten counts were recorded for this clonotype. CDR3 bases: TGCGCCAGCAGCCAAGTCTTTGGGGGTAGTGAGCAGTTCTTC. It codes for CASSQVFGGSEQFF. The rearrangement uses TRBV4-1 and TRBJ2-1, with D tentatively TRBD1 or TRBD2 (5 bases each). Trimming took off 1 base at V and 9 bases at J, with 13 bases between the two ends. This CDR3 region has 14 residues. From germline, CDR1 is MGHRA and CDR2 YSYEKL.

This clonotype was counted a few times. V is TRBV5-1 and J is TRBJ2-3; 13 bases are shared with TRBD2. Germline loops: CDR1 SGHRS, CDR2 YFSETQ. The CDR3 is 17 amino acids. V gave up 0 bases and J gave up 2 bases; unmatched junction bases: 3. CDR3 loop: CASSLGLAGGYTDTQYF. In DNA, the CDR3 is TGCGCCAGCAGCTTGGGACTAGCGGGAGGATACACAGATACGCAGTATTTT.

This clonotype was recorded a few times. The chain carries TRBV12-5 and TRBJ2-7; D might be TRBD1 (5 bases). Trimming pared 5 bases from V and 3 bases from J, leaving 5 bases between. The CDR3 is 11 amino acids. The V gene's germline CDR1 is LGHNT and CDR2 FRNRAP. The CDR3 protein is CASGDSYEQYV. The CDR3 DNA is TGTGCTAGTGGTGACAGCTACGAGCAGTACGTC.

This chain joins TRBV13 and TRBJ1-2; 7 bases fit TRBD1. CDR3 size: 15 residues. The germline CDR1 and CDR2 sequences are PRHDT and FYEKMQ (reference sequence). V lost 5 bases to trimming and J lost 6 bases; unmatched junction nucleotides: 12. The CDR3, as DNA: TGTGCCAGCAGCCAAAAAATTACAGGGGAAGATGGCTACACCTTC. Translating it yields CASSQKITGEDGYTF.

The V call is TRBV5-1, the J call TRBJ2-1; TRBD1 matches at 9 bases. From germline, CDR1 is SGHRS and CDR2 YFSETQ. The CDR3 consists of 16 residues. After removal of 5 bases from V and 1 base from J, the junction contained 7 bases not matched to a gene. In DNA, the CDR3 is TGCGCCAGCAGACAAAACAGGGGGCTGTCCTACAATGAGCAGTTCTTC. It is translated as CASRQNRGLSYNEQFF.

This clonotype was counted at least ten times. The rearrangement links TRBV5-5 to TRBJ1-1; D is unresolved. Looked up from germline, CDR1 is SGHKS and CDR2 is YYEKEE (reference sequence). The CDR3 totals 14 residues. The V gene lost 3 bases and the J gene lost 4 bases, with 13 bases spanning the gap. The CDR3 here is CASSSELFLTEAFF. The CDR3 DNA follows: TGTGCCAGCAGCTCAGAATTGTTTCTCACTGAAGCTTTCTTT.